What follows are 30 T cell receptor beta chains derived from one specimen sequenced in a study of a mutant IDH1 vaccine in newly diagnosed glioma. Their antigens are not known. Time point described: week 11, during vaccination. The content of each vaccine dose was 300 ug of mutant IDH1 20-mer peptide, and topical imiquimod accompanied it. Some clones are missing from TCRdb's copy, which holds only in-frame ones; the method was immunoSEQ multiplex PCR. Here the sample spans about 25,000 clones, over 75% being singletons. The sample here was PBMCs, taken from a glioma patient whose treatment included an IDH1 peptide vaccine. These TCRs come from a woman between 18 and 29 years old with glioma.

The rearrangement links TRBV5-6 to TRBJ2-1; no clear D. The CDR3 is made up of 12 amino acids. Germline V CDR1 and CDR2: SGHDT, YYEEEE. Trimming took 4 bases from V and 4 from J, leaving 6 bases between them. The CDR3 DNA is TGTGCCAGCAGCCCCAGTTACAATGAGCAGTTCTTC. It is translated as CASSPSYNEQFF.

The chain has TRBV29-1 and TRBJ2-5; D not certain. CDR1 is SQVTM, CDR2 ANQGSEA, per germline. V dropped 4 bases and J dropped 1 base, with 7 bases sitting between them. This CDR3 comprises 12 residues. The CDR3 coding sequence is TGCAGCGTTGCGGCCAGCCAAGAGACCCAGTACTTC. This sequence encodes CSVAASQETQYF.

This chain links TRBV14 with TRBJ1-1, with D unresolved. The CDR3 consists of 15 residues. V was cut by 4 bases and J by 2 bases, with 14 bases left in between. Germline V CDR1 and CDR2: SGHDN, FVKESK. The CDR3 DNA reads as TGTGCCAGCAGCCGCAAAGTGTGGGCAAACACTGAAGCTTTCTTT. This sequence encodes CASSRKVWANTEAFF.

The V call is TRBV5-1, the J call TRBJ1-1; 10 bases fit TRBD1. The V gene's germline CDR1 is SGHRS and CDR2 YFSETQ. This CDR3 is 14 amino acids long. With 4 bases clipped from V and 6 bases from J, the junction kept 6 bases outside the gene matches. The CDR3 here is CASSQQDRGSEAFF. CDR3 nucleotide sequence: TGCGCCAGCAGCCAGCAGGACAGGGGGTCTGAAGCTTTCTTT.

The CDR3 DNA reads TGCGCCAGCAGCTTGTTACCGGGCAGCGCATACACCTACGAGCAGTACTTC. It yields the protein CASSLLPGSAYTYEQYF. The V call is TRBV5-1, the J call TRBJ2-7, with unresolved D. Trimming removed 1 base at V and 2 bases at J, with 19 bases between. From germline, CDR1 is SGHRS and CDR2 YFSETQ. This CDR3 is 17 amino acids long.

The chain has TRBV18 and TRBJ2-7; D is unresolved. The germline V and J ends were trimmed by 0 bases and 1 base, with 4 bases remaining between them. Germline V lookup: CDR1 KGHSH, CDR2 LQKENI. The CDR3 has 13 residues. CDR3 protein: CASSPPASYEQYF. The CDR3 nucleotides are TGTGCCAGCTCACCACCAGCTTCCTACGAGCAGTACTTC.

The CDR3 DNA follows: TGTGCCATCAGTGAGTCCAGACTAGCGGGTGAAGAGACCCAGTACTTC. It yields the protein CAISESRLAGEETQYF. V gene TRBV10-3 combines with J gene TRBJ2-5; 10 bases align to TRBD2. Germline assignment: CDR1 ENHRY and CDR2 SYGVKD. The length of the CDR3 is 16 residues. V shed 0 bases and J 3 bases; nucleotides not matched to a gene: 4.

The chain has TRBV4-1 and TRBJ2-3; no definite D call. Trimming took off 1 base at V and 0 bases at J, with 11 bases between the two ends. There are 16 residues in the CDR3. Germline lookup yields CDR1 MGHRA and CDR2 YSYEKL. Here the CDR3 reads CASSQGYGTSTDTQYF. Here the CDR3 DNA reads TGCGCCAGCAGCCAAGGATACGGAACTAGCACAGATACGCAGTATTTT.

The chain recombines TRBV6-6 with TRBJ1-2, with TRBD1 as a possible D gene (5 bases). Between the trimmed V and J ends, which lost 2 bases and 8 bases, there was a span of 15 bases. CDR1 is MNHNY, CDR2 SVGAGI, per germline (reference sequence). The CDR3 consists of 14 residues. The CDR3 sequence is CASSYGGSSGGYTF. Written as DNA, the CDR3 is TGTGCCAGCAGTTACGGGGGAAGTTCGGGCGGCTACACCTTC.

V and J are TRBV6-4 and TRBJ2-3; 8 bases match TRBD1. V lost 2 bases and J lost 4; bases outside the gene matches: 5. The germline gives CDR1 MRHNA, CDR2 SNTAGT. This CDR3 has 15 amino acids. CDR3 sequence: CASSDLEQGADTQYF. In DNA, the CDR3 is TGTGCCAGCAGTGACCTCGAACAGGGGGCAGATACGCAGTATTTT.

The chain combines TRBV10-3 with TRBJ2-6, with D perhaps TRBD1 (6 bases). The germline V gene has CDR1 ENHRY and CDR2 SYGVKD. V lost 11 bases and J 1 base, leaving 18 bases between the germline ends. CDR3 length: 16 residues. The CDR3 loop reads CASSPGQNSGANVLTF. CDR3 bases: TGTGCCTCCTCACCGGGACAAAATTCTGGGGCCAACGTCCTGACTTTC.

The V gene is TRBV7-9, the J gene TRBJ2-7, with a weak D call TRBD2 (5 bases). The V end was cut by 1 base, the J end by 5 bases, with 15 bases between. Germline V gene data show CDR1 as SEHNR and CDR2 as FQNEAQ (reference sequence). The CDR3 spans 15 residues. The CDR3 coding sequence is TGTGCCAGCAGCTTAGTGGGTGGGAGTTGGAACGAGCAGTACTTC. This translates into CASSLVGGSWNEQYF.

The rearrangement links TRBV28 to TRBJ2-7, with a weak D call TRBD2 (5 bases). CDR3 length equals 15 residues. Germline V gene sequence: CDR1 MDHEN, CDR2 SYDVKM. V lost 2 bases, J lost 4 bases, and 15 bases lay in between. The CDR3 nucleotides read TGTGCCAGCAGTTTAGGAGTAGCGTATGATTACGAGCAGTACTTC. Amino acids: CASSLGVAYDYEQYF.

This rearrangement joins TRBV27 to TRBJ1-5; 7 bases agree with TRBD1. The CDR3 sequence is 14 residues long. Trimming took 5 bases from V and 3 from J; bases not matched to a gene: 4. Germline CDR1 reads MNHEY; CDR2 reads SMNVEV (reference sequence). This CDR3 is CASSAGGFNQPQHF. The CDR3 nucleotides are TGTGCCAGCAGTGCAGGGGGGTTCAATCAGCCCCAGCATTTT.

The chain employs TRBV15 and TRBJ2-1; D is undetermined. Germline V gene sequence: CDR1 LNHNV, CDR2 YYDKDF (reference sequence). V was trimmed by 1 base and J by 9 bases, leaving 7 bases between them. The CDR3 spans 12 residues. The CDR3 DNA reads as TGTGCCACCAGCAGAGCGACACCTGAGCAGTTCTTC. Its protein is CATSRATPEQFF.

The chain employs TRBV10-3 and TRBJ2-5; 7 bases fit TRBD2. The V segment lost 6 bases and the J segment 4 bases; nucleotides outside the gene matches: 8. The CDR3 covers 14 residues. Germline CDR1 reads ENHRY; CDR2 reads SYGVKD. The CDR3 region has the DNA TGTGCCATCAGGGCTGGGAGGGCGGGAGAGACCCAGTACTTC. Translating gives CAIRAGRAGETQYF.

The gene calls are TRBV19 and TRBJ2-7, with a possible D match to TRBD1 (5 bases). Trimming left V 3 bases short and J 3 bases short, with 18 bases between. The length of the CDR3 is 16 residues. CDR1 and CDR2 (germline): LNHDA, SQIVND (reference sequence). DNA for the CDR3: TGTGCCAGTAGTATTATCTCCGGCAGGGCACACTACGAGCAGTACTTC. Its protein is CASSIISGRAHYEQYF.

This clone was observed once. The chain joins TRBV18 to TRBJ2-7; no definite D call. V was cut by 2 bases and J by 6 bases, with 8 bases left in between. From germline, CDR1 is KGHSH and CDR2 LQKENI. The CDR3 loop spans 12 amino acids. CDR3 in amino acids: CASSPMGFEQYF. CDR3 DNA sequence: TGTGCCAGCTCACCAATGGGGTTCGAGCAGTACTTC.

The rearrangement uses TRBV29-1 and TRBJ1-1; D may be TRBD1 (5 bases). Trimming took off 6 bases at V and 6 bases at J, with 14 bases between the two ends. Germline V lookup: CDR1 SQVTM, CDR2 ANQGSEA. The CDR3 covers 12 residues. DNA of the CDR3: TGCAGCGTGATTGGGGGTCGGGCTGAAGCTTTCTTT. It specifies CSVIGGRAEAFF.

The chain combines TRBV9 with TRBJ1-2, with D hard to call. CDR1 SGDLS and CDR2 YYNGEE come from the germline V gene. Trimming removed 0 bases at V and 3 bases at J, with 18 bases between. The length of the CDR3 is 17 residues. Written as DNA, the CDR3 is TGTGCCAGCAGCGTAGTGGACGGGAGCCGATCCTACTATGGCTACACCTTC. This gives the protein CASSVVDGSRSYYGYTF. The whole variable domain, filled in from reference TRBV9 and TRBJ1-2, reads DSGVTQTPKHLITATGQRVTLRCSPRSGDLSVYWYQQSLDQGLQFLIQYYNGEERAKGNILERFSAQQFPDLHSELNLSSLELGDSALYFCASSVVDGSRSYYGYTFGSGTRLTVV.

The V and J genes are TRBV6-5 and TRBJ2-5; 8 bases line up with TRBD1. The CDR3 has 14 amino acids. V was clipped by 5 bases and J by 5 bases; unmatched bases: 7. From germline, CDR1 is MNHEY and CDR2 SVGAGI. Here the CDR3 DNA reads TGTGCCAGCAGTCGCGACAGGGGAGGCGAGACCCAGTACTTC. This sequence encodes CASSRDRGGETQYF.

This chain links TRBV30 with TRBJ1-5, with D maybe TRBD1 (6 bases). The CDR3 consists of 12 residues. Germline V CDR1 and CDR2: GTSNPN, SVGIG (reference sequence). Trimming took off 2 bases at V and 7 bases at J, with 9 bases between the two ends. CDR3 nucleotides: TGTGCCTGGAGTCCCGGGGGCCAGCCCCAGCATTTT. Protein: CAWSPGGQPQHF.

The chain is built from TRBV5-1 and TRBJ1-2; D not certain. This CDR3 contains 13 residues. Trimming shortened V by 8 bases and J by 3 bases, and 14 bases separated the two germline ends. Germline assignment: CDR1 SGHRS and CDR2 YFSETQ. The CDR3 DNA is TGCGCCAGTTCGGTTTCGGTGGACTATGGCTACACCTTC. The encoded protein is CASSVSVDYGYTF. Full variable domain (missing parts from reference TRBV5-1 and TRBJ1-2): KAGVTQTPRYLIKTRGQQVTLSCSPISGHRSVSWYQQTPGQGLQFLFEYFSETQRNKGNFPGRFSGRQFSNSRSEMNVSTLELGDSALYLCASSVSVDYGYTFGSGTRLTVV.

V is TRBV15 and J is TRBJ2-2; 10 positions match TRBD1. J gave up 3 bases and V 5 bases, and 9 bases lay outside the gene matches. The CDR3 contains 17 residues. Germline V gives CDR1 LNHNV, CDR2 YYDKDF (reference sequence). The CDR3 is CATSGMTGGAYTGELFF. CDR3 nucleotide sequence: TGTGCCACCAGCGGAATGACAGGGGGCGCGTACACCGGGGAGCTGTTTTTT.

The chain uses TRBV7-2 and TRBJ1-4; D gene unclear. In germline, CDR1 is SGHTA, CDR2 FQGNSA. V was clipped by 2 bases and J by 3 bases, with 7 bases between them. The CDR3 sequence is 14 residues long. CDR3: CASSLSTANEKLFF. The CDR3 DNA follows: TGTGCCAGCAGCTTAAGCACAGCTAATGAAAAACTGTTTTTT. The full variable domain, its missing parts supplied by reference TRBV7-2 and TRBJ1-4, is GAGVSQSPSNKVTEKGKDVELRCDPISGHTALYWYRQSLGQGLEFLIYFQGNSAPDKSGLPSDRFSAERTGGSVSTLTIQRTQQEDSAVYLCASSLSTANEKLFFGSGTQLSVL.

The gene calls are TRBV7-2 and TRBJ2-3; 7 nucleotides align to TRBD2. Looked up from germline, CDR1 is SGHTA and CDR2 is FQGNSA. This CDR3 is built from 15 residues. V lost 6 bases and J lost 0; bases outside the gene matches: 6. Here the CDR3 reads CASRALAASTDTQYF. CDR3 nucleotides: TGTGCCAGCAGGGCCCTAGCGGCTAGCACAGATACGCAGTATTTT.

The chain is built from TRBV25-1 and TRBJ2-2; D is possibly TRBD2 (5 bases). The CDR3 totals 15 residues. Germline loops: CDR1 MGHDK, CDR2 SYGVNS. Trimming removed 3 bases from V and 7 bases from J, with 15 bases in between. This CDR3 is CASSDSSLTSGELFF. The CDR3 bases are TGTGCCAGCAGTGACTCCAGTTTAACTAGCGGGGAGCTGTTTTTT.

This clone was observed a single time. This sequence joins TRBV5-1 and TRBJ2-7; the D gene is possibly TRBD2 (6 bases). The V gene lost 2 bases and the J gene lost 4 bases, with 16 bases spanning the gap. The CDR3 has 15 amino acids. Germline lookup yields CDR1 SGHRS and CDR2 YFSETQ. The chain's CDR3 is CASSFKAGPAYEQYF. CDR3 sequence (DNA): TGCGCCAGCAGCTTTAAGGCGGGGCCCGCTTACGAGCAGTACTTC. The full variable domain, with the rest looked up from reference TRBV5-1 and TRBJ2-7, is KAGVTQTPRYLIKTRGQQVTLSCSPISGHRSVSWYQQTPGQGLQFLFEYFSETQRNKGNFPGRFSGRQFSNSRSEMNVSTLELGDSALYLCASSFKAGPAYEQYFGPGTRLTVT.

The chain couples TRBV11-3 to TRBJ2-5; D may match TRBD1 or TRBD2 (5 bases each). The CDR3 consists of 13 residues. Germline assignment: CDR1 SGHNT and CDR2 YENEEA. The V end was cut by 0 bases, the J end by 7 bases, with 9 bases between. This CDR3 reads CASSLEGAGTQYF. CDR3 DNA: TGTGCCAGCAGCTTAGAAGGGGCGGGGACCCAGTACTTC.

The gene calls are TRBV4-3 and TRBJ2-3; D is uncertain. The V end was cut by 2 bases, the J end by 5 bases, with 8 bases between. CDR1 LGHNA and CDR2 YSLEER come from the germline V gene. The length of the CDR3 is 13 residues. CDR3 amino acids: CASSQNPIDTQYF. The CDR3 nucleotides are TGCGCCAGCAGCCAAAACCCCATAGATACGCAGTATTTT.